This is a list of T cell receptor beta chains from one sample in a study of T-cell memory formation after mild COVID-19. TCRdb itself ran the 5' RACE reads through MiXCR, one entry per CDR3 protein. The table lists approximately 350,000 distinct CDR3 sequences, roughly 13% of them singletons. Sequences were obtained from PBMCs or a T cell subset sorted from them (not recorded which). Receptors were obtained from a man aged 18 to 35 who had mild COVID-19 (a few samples of this study predate the infection). Cell type and time point are not known. Each CDR3 is given with its conserved first and last residue. The order of the fields is D gene, V gene, J gene, clone size, CDR3 DNA, CDR3 protein. The D gene is left open where the match is weak. Rows give clone size only sometimes, using once, few, many, or a class for an expanded clone.

-	TRBV7-2	TRBJ2-3	-	TGTGCCAGCACTCCCAGAGGGTGGGCTACGCAGTATTTT	CASTPRGWATQYF
-	TRBV7-2	TRBJ1-4	few	TGTGCCAGCAGCAACCCGCCGGGCAGTACTAATGAAAAACTGTTTTTT	CASSNPPGSTNEKLFF
TRBD2	TRBV4-2	TRBJ2-5	few	TGTGCCAGCAGCCACGGGGGGGGCCTTCAAGAGACCCAGTACTTC	CASSHGGGLQETQYF
-	TRBV14	TRBJ2-5	many	TGTGCCAGCAGCCAAGATAGGTCAAACCCTTCCCAAGAGACCCAGTACTTC	CASSQDRSNPSQETQYF
-	TRBV12-3/TRBV12-4	TRBJ2-5	-	TGTGCCAGCAGTTTAACAGGGACCACTCAAGAGACCCAGTACTTC	CASSLTGTTQETQYF
-	TRBV6-6	TRBJ1-1	-	TGTGCCAGCAGCCCCATAGGCCGGGGGCTCGGCACTGAAGATTTCTTT	CASSPIGRGLGTEDFF
TRBD1	TRBV27	TRBJ2-7	few	TGTGCCAGCAGTCATAGAGGGACAGGGGGCCTACCCTCCTACGAGCAGTACTTC	CASSHRGTGGLPSYEQYF
-	TRBV6-5	TRBJ1-6	few	TGTGCCAGCACCCCCGCCGGGACCTGGGGACAATCACCCCTCCACTTT	CASTPAGTWGQSPLHF
-	TRBV29-1	TRBJ2-3	few	TGCAGCGTTAAACACTACGGAGTCACAGATACGCAGTATTTT	CSVKHYGVTDTQYF
-	TRBV4-2	TRBJ2-7	few	TGTGCCAGCAGTCAAACGGGAATAACAAATCCGTCCTACGAGCAGTACTTC	CASSQTGITNPSYEQYF
-	TRBV7-9	TRBJ2-2	few	TGTGCCAGCAGCCAACCCTCCGGGGGGAACACCGGGGAGCTGTTTTTT	CASSQPSGGNTGELFF
-	TRBV4-3	TRBJ1-5	-	TGCGCCAGCAGCCAAGAGAGAGGCGCAGGGGATCAGCCCCAGCATTTT	CASSQERGAGDQPQHF
-	TRBV11-3	TRBJ2-3	-	TGTGCCAGCAGCTTAGGAGGTGGCAGGGGCGCCCGCACAGATACGCAGTATTTT	CASSLGGGRGARTDTQYF
TRBD1	TRBV12-3/TRBV12-4	TRBJ1-2	few	TGTGCCAGCAGACAGACAGGGGTGGATGGCTACACCTTC	CASRQTGVDGYTF
-	TRBV7-2	TRBJ1-6	few	TGTGCCAGCAGAACGGACAGACAGAATTCACCCCTCCACTTT	CASRTDRQNSPLHF
-	TRBV7-2	TRBJ2-7	-	TGTGCCAGCAGCTTAGAAGGGTCCTGGTACGAGCAGTACTTC	CASSLEGSWYEQYF
-	TRBV2	TRBJ2-7	many	TGTGCCAGCAGGCGGGACAGCAACTACGAGCAGTACTTC	CASRRDSNYEQYF
-	TRBV11-2	TRBJ2-7	few	TGTGCCAGCAGCCCCGGGGGCATGCTCGGGTACGAGCAGTACTTC	CASSPGGMLGYEQYF
TRBD2	TRBV14	TRBJ2-1	-	TGTGCCAGCAGCCAAGTTAGCGGGGGAACCTACAATGAGCAGTTCTTC	CASSQVSGGTYNEQFF
-	TRBV20-1	TRBJ1-2	-	TGCAGTGCCAGGACAGTCCGGATCTATGGCTACACCTTC	CSARTVRIYGYTF
-	TRBV10-3	TRBJ2-1	few	TGTGCCATCAGTGGCGTCGGGGAGCAGTTCTTC	CAISGVGEQFF
-	TRBV6-5	TRBJ1-2	-	TGTGCCAGCAGTTACTACAATAACTATGGCTACACCTTC	CASSYYNNYGYTF
-	TRBV12-3/TRBV12-4	TRBJ2-7	-	TGTGCCAGCAGTCCGGGGGACACCGAGCAGTACTTC	CASSPGDTEQYF
-	TRBV20-1	TRBJ1-5	few	TGCAGTGCTAGAAAACAGGGTCAGCCCCAGCATTTT	CSARKQGQPQHF
-	TRBV7-9	TRBJ2-2	-	TGTGCCAGCAGCCGGGGGTGGACACTGAACACCGGGGAGCTGTTTTTT	CASSRGWTLNTGELFF
-	TRBV7-7	TRBJ2-5	-	TGTGCCAGCGGCGCGGACCAAGAGACCCAGTACTTC	CASGADQETQYF
-	TRBV7-9	TRBJ1-4	few	TGTGCCAGCAGCCGTACAGGGACGGTAAATGAAAAACTGTTTTTT	CASSRTGTVNEKLFF
-	TRBV5-1	TRBJ1-6	-	TGCGCCAGCGGTTGGGTCGGGGGCGCAGATTCACCCCTCCACTTT	CASGWVGGADSPLHF
-	TRBV7-6	TRBJ2-2	-	TGTGCCAGCAGCTTACCCGGACCGACCACCGGGGAGCTGTTTTTT	CASSLPGPTTGELFF
-	TRBV6-5	TRBJ1-2	-	TGTGCCAGCAGCTTTACGGGTACGACAGGATCCTATGGCTACACCTTC	CASSFTGTTGSYGYTF
-	TRBV7-9	TRBJ2-1	few	TGTGCCAGCAGCTTAGGCCCGGCTCCAGCTGCCAATGAGCAGTTCTTC	CASSLGPAPAANEQFF
-	TRBV6-1	TRBJ2-4	few	TGTGCCAGCAGTGGACAGGAGAACATTCAGTACTTC	CASSGQENIQYF
TRBD1	TRBV24-1	TRBJ1-1	many	TGTGCCACCAGTGATTTTGACAGGGGGAACACTGAAGCTTTCTTT	CATSDFDRGNTEAFF
-	TRBV2	TRBJ2-1	-	TGTGCCAGCAGTCAGCGGACGAGCTCCTACAATGAGCAGTTCTTC	CASSQRTSSYNEQFF
TRBD1	TRBV7-2	TRBJ2-2	few	TGTGCCAGCAGCTTTACCGGGACAGTACGTACCGGGGAGCTGTTTTTT	CASSFTGTVRTGELFF
-	TRBV5-1	TRBJ2-2	many	TGCGCCAGCAGCTTGTTTCGGGACGTTAACACCGGGGAGCTGTTTTTT	CASSLFRDVNTGELFF
-	TRBV7-6	TRBJ2-5	few	TGTGCCAGCAGCTTAGGGGGCCTAAAGGGAGAGACCCAGTACTTC	CASSLGGLKGETQYF
-	TRBV29-1	TRBJ2-7	-	TGCAGCGTTGAAGGAGCCCAGGGGAAGGGCTCCTACGAGCAGTACTTC	CSVEGAQGKGSYEQYF
-	TRBV7-9	TRBJ1-6	-	TGTGCCAGCAGCTCCGGGGATCTTTCACCCCTCCACTTT	CASSSGDLSPLHF